Following are 8 T cell receptor beta chains from one sample sequenced in a study of CD8 T cells in Susac syndrome. An input of roughly 0.45 to 1 ug of RNA was subjected to reverse transcription using random hexamers. MiXCR was run by TCRdb on the immunoSEQ multiplex PCR reads, yielding one entry per CDR3 protein. This sample has 90,000 to 150,000 distinct CDR3 sequences, with approximately 93% found just once. The source material was CD4+ T cells from PBMCs. These receptors originate from a human donor with multiple sclerosis.

V gene TRBV3-1 combines with J gene TRBJ1-2; D remains unclear. Deletions cut 3 bases from V and 9 bases from J, with 20 bases between. The CDR3 sequence is 15 residues long. The germline V gene has CDR1 LGHDT and CDR2 YNNKEL (reference sequence). CDR3 sequence: CASSQTPGPAYSYTF. The CDR3 nucleotides are TGTGCCAGCAGCCAGACCCCCGGGCCGGCTTATAGCTACACCTTC.

This chain joins TRBV6-5 and TRBJ1-1; TRBD1 is a possible D gene (5 bases). The CDR3 runs to 14 residues. Trimming left V 5 bases short and J 5 bases short, with 15 bases between. Germline-derived CDR1 and CDR2 are MNHEY and SVGAGI. CDR3 bases: TGTGCCAGCAGTCCCCAACGGGGACGAACTGAAGCTTTCTTT. Protein: CASSPQRGRTEAFF.

CDR3 in amino acids: CASSRQGVNEQFF. The CDR3 coding sequence is TGTGCCAGCAGTAGACAGGGAGTCAATGAGCAGTTCTTC. The chain links TRBV25-1 to TRBJ2-1, with TRBD1 identical over 7 bases. The length of the CDR3 is 13 residues. Per germline, CDR1 MGHDK and CDR2 SYGVNS. Trimming took 5 bases from V and 6 from J; bases not matched to a gene: 4.

The V gene is TRBV6-1, the J gene TRBJ1-2, with D uncertain. This CDR3 region has 14 residues. With 2 bases removed from V and 5 bases from J, the gap between germline ends came to 12 bases. The V gene's germline CDR1 is MNHNS and CDR2 SASEGT. In nucleotides, the CDR3 is TGTGCCAGCAGTGAAATAGGAGGGTCATATGGCTACACCTTC. Its protein is CASSEIGGSYGYTF.

This rearrangement joins TRBV29-1 to TRBJ2-7; TRBD1 aligns across 8 bases. Germline loops: CDR1 SQVTM, CDR2 ANQGSEA. This CDR3 spans 14 amino acids. Germline trimming cut 4 bases from V and 3 bases from J; bases unmatched to any gene: 8. CDR3 amino acids: CSVGLMDRVYEQYF. The DNA of the CDR3 is TGCAGCGTTGGGTTAATGGACAGGGTCTACGAGCAGTACTTC.

The chain has TRBV5-1 and TRBJ2-3, with 10 bases identical to TRBD2. Germline V lookup: CDR1 SGHRS, CDR2 YFSETQ. This CDR3 contains 14 residues. V lost 3 bases, J lost 5 bases, and 3 bases stayed unmatched. The CDR3 loop reads CASSSSGGEDTQYF. As DNA, the CDR3 is TGCGCCAGCAGCTCCAGCGGGGGGGAAGATACGCAGTATTTT.

The V call is TRBV7-9, the J call TRBJ1-1; the match to TRBD1 covers 8 bases. This CDR3 spans 14 amino acids. Germline V gene lookup returns CDR1 SEHNR and CDR2 FQNEAQ (reference sequence). V was pared by 4 bases and J by 0 bases, with 1 base of the junction left unmatched. As DNA, the CDR3 is TGTGCCAGCAGCTGGACAGGGTTGAACACTGAAGCTTTCTTT. This translates into CASSWTGLNTEAFF.

This rearrangement joins TRBV20-1 to TRBJ1-1; the D is unclear. With 1 base removed from V and 1 base from J, the gap between germline ends came to 10 bases. The CDR3 spans 14 residues. From germline, CDR1 is DFQATT and CDR2 SNEGSKA (reference sequence). In DNA, the CDR3 is TGCAGTGCTAGAGGGGGTTTCGGGAACACTGAAGCTTTCTTT. It codes for CSARGGFGNTEAFF.